This entry lists 15 T cell receptor beta chains sequenced from one sample in a study of T cell changes during pregnancy in multiple sclerosis. This table comes from immunoSEQ multiplex PCR, and its TCRdb copy is limited to in-frame clones, with some not included. Of over 25,000 clones listed, 75% to 95% are singletons. The sequenced sample was CD8+ T cells from peripheral blood mononuclear cells, obtained before pregnancy. The receptors stem from a female donor with multiple sclerosis, enrolled in a pregnancy study.

The genes are TRBV11-3 and TRBJ2-7; 12 bases match TRBD2. J lost 4 bases, V lost 5 bases, and 9 bases had no gene match. The CDR3 consists of 16 residues. Per germline, CDR1 SGHNT and CDR2 YENEEA. CDR3 bases: TGTGCCAGCAGCCTTAGGACTAGCGGGATTGGGTACGAGCAGTACTTC. It specifies CASSLRTSGIGYEQYF.

The V and J genes are TRBV6-5 and TRBJ1-1; 7 positions agree with TRBD1. The trim removed 6 bases at V and 4 bases at J, leaving 5 bases unmatched. From germline, CDR1 is MNHEY and CDR2 SVGAGI. The length of the CDR3 is 13 residues. The CDR3 nucleotides are TGTGCCAGCAGCCTTGCAGGGGGCACTGAAGCTTTCTTT. It translates to CASSLAGGTEAFF.

V is TRBV21-1 and J is TRBJ2-3; TRBD2, as called in the table, went unchecked against the DNA. TRBV21-1 is flagged as a pseudogene. The CDR3 loop spans 20 amino acids. The CDR3 region has the DNA TGTGCCAGCAGCGCAAATTCCCGGGGGCTAGCGGGAGAGTTGGTAGATACGCAGTATTTT. Encoded protein: CASSANSRGLAGELVDTQYF.

The chain carries TRBV4-3 and TRBJ2-2; 7 nucleotides match TRBD1. The J segment lost 4 bases and the V segment lost 3 bases, leaving 8 bases of the junction unmatched. The length of the CDR3 is 16 residues. Germline-derived CDR1 and CDR2 are LGHNA and YSLEER. The CDR3, as DNA: TGCGCCAGCAGCCAGTACAGGGGATTCGGCACCGGGGAGCTGTTTTTT. Protein product: CASSQYRGFGTGELFF.

The chain is built from TRBV6-5 and TRBJ1-1, with unresolved D. This CDR3 comprises 15 residues. The ends were cut back, 0 bases at V and 0 bases at J, with 8 bases in the middle. CDR1 is MNHEY and CDR2 is SVGAGI in the germline V gene. The CDR3 loop reads CASSYSAGVNTEAFF. CDR3 DNA sequence: TGTGCCAGCAGTTACTCTGCCGGAGTGAACACTGAAGCTTTCTTT.

V usage is TRBV6-5 and J usage is TRBJ2-1; 9 nucleotides agree with TRBD2. With 5 bases clipped from V and 9 bases from J, the junction kept 11 bases outside the gene matches. CDR1 is MNHEY, CDR2 SVGAGI, per germline. The CDR3 length is 15 residues. The CDR3 sequence is CASSLRAGGPTEQFF. The DNA of the CDR3 is TGTGCCAGCAGTCTTCGGGCGGGAGGGCCGACTGAGCAGTTCTTC.

This rearrangement joins TRBV25-1 to TRBJ1-2, with unresolved D. CDR3 size: 13 residues. V was trimmed by 7 bases and J by 7 bases, leaving 16 bases between them. CDR1 and CDR2 from the germline V gene are MGHDK and SYGVNS. CDR3 in DNA: TGTGCCAGCAATAGAGGGCAGGAAGCTGGCTACACCTTC. Amino acids: CASNRGQEAGYTF.

This chain uses TRBV5-6 with TRBJ1-2; D possibly corresponds to TRBD1 (6 bases). The V end lost 2 bases, the J end lost 5 bases, and 10 bases lay between the germline ends. CDR3 length: 13 residues. Per germline, CDR1 SGHDT and CDR2 YYEEEE. CDR3: CASSFNTGYGYTF. The CDR3 nucleotides are TGTGCCAGCAGCTTTAATACAGGGTATGGCTACACCTTC.

The chain is built from TRBV10-2 and TRBJ2-7, with TRBD2 matching over 13 bases. V was pared by 6 bases and J by 7 bases, with 6 bases of the junction left unmatched. The CDR3 has 14 amino acids. Germline V gene data show CDR1 as WSHSY and CDR2 as SAAADI. DNA for the CDR3: TGCGCCAGCAGGGGGACTAGCGGGACGGGAGAGCAGTACTTC. It specifies CASRGTSGTGEQYF.

This chain connects TRBV7-3 to TRBJ1-2, with D perhaps TRBD1 (5 bases). The CDR3 loop spans 15 amino acids. V lost 5 bases, J lost 5 bases, and 18 bases lay in between. CDR1 and CDR2 (germline): SGHTA, FQGTGA. CDR3 loop: CASSLYAGSGYGYTF. Written as DNA, the CDR3 is TGTGCCAGCAGCCTATATGCAGGGTCAGGATATGGCTACACCTTC. The full variable domain, rest sourced from reference TRBV7-3 and TRBJ1-2, is GAGVSQTPSNKVTEKGKYVELRCDPISGHTALYWYRQSLGQGPEFLIYFQGTGAADDSGLPNDRFFAVRPEGSVSTLKIQRTERGDSAVYLCASSLYAGSGYGYTFGSGTRLTVV.

The V and J genes are TRBV7-9 and TRBJ2-5; the match to TRBD1 covers 7 bases. With V trimmed by 0 bases and J by 3 bases, 7 bases remained unmatched. The CDR3 has 16 residues. CDR1 and CDR2 (germline): SEHNR, FQNEAQ (reference sequence). As DNA, the CDR3 is TGTGCCAGCAGCTTAGCAGGGACAGAGGCTAAAGAGACCCAGTACTTC. This encodes CASSLAGTEAKETQYF.

The chain joins TRBV2 to TRBJ2-1; no firm D call. CDR3 length: 12 amino acids. The germline V gene has CDR1 SNHLY and CDR2 FYNNEI. Trimming shortened V by 7 bases and J by 7 bases, and 11 bases separated the two germline ends. This CDR3 is CASTPADNEQFF. The CDR3 DNA is TGTGCCAGCACCCCGGCGGATAATGAGCAGTTCTTC.

This rearrangement joins TRBV5-4 to TRBJ2-1; 11 nucleotides line up with TRBD2. After removal of 4 bases from V and 4 bases from J, the junction contained 7 bases not matched to a gene. The germline V gene has CDR1 SGHNT and CDR2 YYREEE (reference sequence). The CDR3 contains 16 residues. CDR3 region: CASSGSGLAEYNEQFF. The CDR3 region has the DNA TGTGCCAGCAGCGGATCGGGACTAGCGGAGTACAATGAGCAGTTCTTC.

The chain is built from TRBV29-1 and TRBJ2-7; 7 nucleotides align to TRBD1. Germline CDR1 is SQVTM and CDR2 is ANQGSEA. CDR3 length: 14 residues. Unmatched junction bases numbered 5, after V lost 1 base and J lost 2 bases. DNA of the CDR3: TGCAGCGTTGAAGTGTGGGACAGTACCTACGAGCAGTACTTC. It translates to CSVEVWDSTYEQYF.

This chain connects TRBV2 to TRBJ2-5, with 11 bases fitting TRBD2. Germline CDR1 and CDR2: SNHLY and FYNNEI. J gave up 2 bases and V 8 bases, and 10 bases lay outside the gene matches. This CDR3 contains 16 residues. The CDR3, as DNA: TGTGCCAGCGCCAGAATTGGGACTAGCGGTCAAGAGACCCAGTACTTC. This gives the protein CASARIGTSGQETQYF.